This T cell receptor beta chain was recorded in a study of T cell responses to AZD1222 COVID-19 vaccine. General study points: White British ancestry dominated among donors, who included more females, and clonal diversity was possibly underestimated. Rises in breadth and depth of Spike-specific TCRs came after two AZD1222 doses. A reported finding is that nearly half of spike-specific TCRs target unmutated variant regions.

Profiling relied on immunoSEQ multiplex PCR, and the TCRdb table lists in-frame clones only, not all of them. Of 120,000 or so clones detected, 88% appear once; the ten largest clones hold under 9.5%. Regarding this clone: The antigen is not known.

This receptor was taken from an adult in good health. Sequencing was performed on peripheral blood, taken on day 0 of AZD1222 vaccination.

The CDR3 spells CASSVGGHPGQYF. The CDR3 DNA follows: TGTGCCAGCAGTGTTGGGGGTCACCCCGGGCAGTACTTC. V and J are TRBV27 and TRBJ2-7; D is possibly TRBD1 or TRBD2 (5 bases each). Germline CDR1 reads MNHEY; CDR2 reads SMNVEV (reference sequence). V gave up 5 bases and J gave up 9 bases, with 17 bases separating them. The CDR3 runs to 13 residues.